Listed below are T cell receptor beta chains from one sample, sequenced in a study of neurological immune-mediated disorders. Via MiXCR, TCRdb re-called the 5' RACE reads, giving one row per CDR3 protein. This table holds 70,000 to 95,000 distinct CDR3 sequences, roughly an eighth found once. The sample consisted of PBMCs. The receptors originated from a woman between 50 and 59 years old in good health. Each CDR3 is given with its conserved first and last residue. Fields, in order: D gene, V gene, J gene, CDR3 length, clone size, CDR3 DNA, CDR3 protein. The D gene is left open where the match is weak. Size is omitted from some rows. Given values are once, few, many or a class for expanded clones.

-	TRBV5-1	TRBJ2-3	15	once	TGCGCCAGCAGCTTGAGCCCGGGAAAGACAGATACGCAGTATTTT	CASSLSPGKTDTQYF
-	TRBV10-3	TRBJ1-1	12	-	TGTGCCACCACCGGACAGATGAACACAGCTTTCTTT	CATTGQMNTAFF
-	TRBV25-1	TRBJ2-7	15	many	TGTGCCAGCAGTGGAGGGGGGGGCAACTGGTACGAGCAGTACTTC	CASSGGGGNWYEQYF
-	TRBV20-1	TRBJ2-1	12	few	TGCAGGGTAATGGGAGGTACCAATGAGCAGTTCTTC	CRVMGGTNEQFF
-	TRBV5-1	TRBJ1-5	14	many	TGCGCCAGCAGCTTGGGGGGGCCCACTCAGCCCCAGCATTTT	CASSLGGPTQPQHF
-	TRBV12-2	TRBJ2-7	13	-	TGTGCAAGTCGGGACAGCCCCACCTACGAGCAGTACTTC	CASRDSPTYEQYF
TRBD1	TRBV7-9	TRBJ1-2	18	many	TGTGCCAGCAGCCCTATTGGGGTAACAGGGGGGAACGGCTATGGCTACACCTTC	CASSPIGVTGGNGYGYTF
TRBD1	TRBV18	TRBJ2-3	14	many	TGTGCCAGCTCACCCGGACAGGGGGCATATACGCAGTATTTT	CASSPGQGAYTQYF
-	TRBV20-1	TRBJ1-6	13	many	TGCAGTGCCGTTGGAGGGTTCCCATCACCCCTCCACTTT	CSAVGGFPSPLHF
-	TRBV5-1	TRBJ2-7	11	many	TGCGCCAGCAGCTTGGAGTACGAGCAGTACTTC	CASSLEYEQYF
TRBD1	TRBV28	TRBJ1-5	16	many	TGTGCCACTCAGAGCGGGACAGGCCCTAGCAATCAGCCCCAGCATTTT	CATQSGTGPSNQPQHF
-	TRBV28	TRBJ2-7	15	many	TGTGCCAGCAGTACCTTAGGACAAGCCCACTACGAGCAGTACTTC	CASSTLGQAHYEQYF
-	TRBV5-1	TRBJ2-3	11	many	TGCGCCAGCGATCGGGGAGATACGCAGTATTTT	CASDRGDTQYF
TRBD1	TRBV10-3	TRBJ2-7	16	many	TGTGCCATCAGTGAGCTAGGGACAGTTTTGTCCTACGAGCAGTACTTC	CAISELGTVLSYEQYF
TRBD2	TRBV10-2	TRBJ2-2	16	many	TGCGCCAGCAGTGATCCCCAAGCGGGAGTAACCGGGGAGCTGTTTTTT	CASSDPQAGVTGELFF
-	TRBV12-3/TRBV12-4	TRBJ2-3	15	many	TGTGCCAGCAGTCCCCTAGCGTACCCCACAGATACGCAGTATTTT	CASSPLAYPTDTQYF
TRBD1	TRBV29-1	TRBJ2-7	14	many	TGCAGCGTTGATGCTCGGGACAGCCCCTACGAGCAGTACTTC	CSVDARDSPYEQYF
-	TRBV6-1	TRBJ1-5	15	many	TGTGCCAGCAGCTTCGGGGACTGGGGCAATCAGCCCCAGCATTTT	CASSFGDWGNQPQHF
TRBD1	TRBV29-1	TRBJ2-2	13	few	TGCAGCGTTCTCAGGACAGGGCACGGGGAGCTGTTTTTT	CSVLRTGHGELFF
-	TRBV28	TRBJ1-1	14	many	TGTGCCAGCAGTTTAGGGGGGAGGCCCACTGAAGCTTTCTTT	CASSLGGRPTEAFF
-	TRBV3-1	TRBJ2-1	15	many	TGTGCCAGCACTCGAATCGGGATTGGTAGCAATGAGCAGTTCTTC	CASTRIGIGSNEQFF
-	TRBV5-1	TRBJ2-7	18	many	TGCGCCAGCAGCTTGGCCGGGTCGATTCAGGGGAACTCCTACGAGCAGTACTTC	CASSLAGSIQGNSYEQYF
TRBD2	TRBV5-1	TRBJ2-1	14	-	TGCGCCAGCCCGGACGGGACTAGCGGGAGGGAGCAGTTCTTC	CASPDGTSGREQFF
-	TRBV7-9	TRBJ1-1	13	many	TGTGCCAGCAGCTACCCTTGGAACACTGAAGCTTTCTTT	CASSYPWNTEAFF
TRBD1	TRBV27	TRBJ2-1	15	many	TGTGCCAGCAGCCCCGGGACAGGGGCCCACAATGAGCAGTTCTTC	CASSPGTGAHNEQFF
TRBD1	TRBV9	TRBJ2-7	15	many	TGTGCCAGCAGCGTAGATGGGACAGGGACCTACGAGCAGTACTTC	CASSVDGTGTYEQYF
-	TRBV7-9	TRBJ1-5	15	many	TGTGCCAGCAGCAGAGGCGGAATTAGCAATCAGCCCCAGCATTTT	CASSRGGISNQPQHF
TRBD2	TRBV5-1	TRBJ2-1	15	many	TGCGCCAGCAGCCCCGGGACTAGCGCGGCCCAGAAGCAGTTCTTC	CASSPGTSAAQKQFF
TRBD2	TRBV3-1	TRBJ2-1	14	many	TGTGCCAGCAGCCAAGGCGGGAGCGCCGGAGAGCAGTTCTTC	CASSQGGSAGEQFF
-	TRBV20-1	TRBJ2-7	12	many	TGCAGTGCACCACAGGACTCCCGCGAGCAGTACTTC	CSAPQDSREQYF
-	TRBV19	TRBJ1-1	10	-	TGTGCCAGTATCCCCGCTGAAGCTTTCTTT	CASIPAEAFF
-	TRBV13	TRBJ2-1	14	-	TGTGCCAGCAGCTTAGGACTAGTCTGGAATGAGCAGTTCTTC	CASSLGLVWNEQFF
-	TRBV7-2	TRBJ1-2	13	many	TGTGCCAGCAGCCAGGCGGCCGGAAATGGCTACACCTTC	CASSQAAGNGYTF
-	TRBV7-8	TRBJ2-3	14	many	TGTGCCAGCAGCTTCAGTGAGGGCACAGATACGCAGTATTTT	CASSFSEGTDTQYF
-	TRBV20-1	TRBJ1-2	13	-	TGCAGTGCCCGGGAGGAGCGGGGGCTTGGCTACACCTTC	CSAREERGLGYTF